This T cell receptor beta chain was captured by sequencing in a study of blood T cells in healthy people across ages. A J-beta primer mix and a sample-barcoded 5' primer were used in a second PCR of about 6 to 12 cycles. Via MiXCR, TCRdb re-called the 5' RACE reads, giving one row per CDR3 protein. This repertoire shows around 800,000 distinct CDR3 sequences, around two fifths found once; its top ten account for under 20%. The germline gives CDR1 MGHRA, CDR2 YSYEKL. V lost 0 bases to trimming and J lost 8 bases, with 10 bases between them. This CDR3 region has 13 residues. This sequence joins TRBV4-1 and TRBJ1-2; D is uncertain. The sequence was collected from a man in his fifties or sixties in good health. The sequenced sample consisted of blood. The CDR3 coding sequence is TGCGCCAGCAGCCAAGATGCAGGTTGGGGCTACACCTTC. This translates into CASSQDAGWGYTF.